A single sample is the source of the 5 T cell receptor beta chains below, sequenced in a study of hypomethylating agent response in myelodysplastic syndrome. Here immunoSEQ multiplex PCR was the method, and the copy in TCRdb shows in-frame clones only, minus some. The table lists approximately 6,000 clones, approximately 86% of them singletons. The material sequenced was bone marrow, taken before or after starting hypomethylating agent treatment for myelodysplastic syndrome (not recorded which). Every receptor here comes from a human donor with myelodysplastic syndrome.

This clone came up once. The chain uses TRBV19 and TRBJ2-3; 13 nucleotides align to TRBD2. This CDR3 region has 15 residues. The germline gives CDR1 LNHDA, CDR2 SQIVND (reference sequence). The ends lost 4 bases at V and 5 bases at J; junction bases unmatched: 3. The CDR3 loop is CASSSRLAGGDTQYF. The CDR3 region has the DNA TGTGCCAGTAGTAGCCGACTAGCGGGGGGAGATACGCAGTATTTT.

The genes are TRBV5-1 and TRBJ1-2, with 8 nucleotides matching TRBD1. Germline values: CDR1 SGHRS, CDR2 YFSETQ. The CDR3 contains 15 residues. After removal of 0 bases from V and 5 bases from J, the junction contained 6 bases not matched to a gene. CDR3 amino acids: CASSLGQGAEYGYTF. CDR3 nucleotide sequence: TGCGCCAGCAGCTTGGGTCAGGGGGCAGAGTATGGCTACACCTTC.

V usage is TRBV2 and J usage is TRBJ2-2; TRBD1 matches at 7 bases. V lost 6 bases and J lost 6; bases outside the gene matches: 4. This CDR3 comprises 13 residues. In germline, CDR1 is SNHLY, CDR2 FYNNEI. The DNA of the CDR3 is TGTGCCAGCAGCCCCCAGGGGGCCGGGGAGCTGTTTTTT. This sequence encodes CASSPQGAGELFF.

CDR3 sequence: CSVERYTEAFF. CDR3 nucleotides: TGCAGCGTTGAAAGGTACACTGAAGCTTTCTTT. The J gene is TRBJ1-1, the V gene TRBV29-1; no clear D. The V end lost 2 bases, the J end lost 3 bases, and 4 bases lay between the germline ends. The CDR3 covers 11 residues. CDR1 SQVTM and CDR2 ANQGSEA come from the germline V gene.

V and J are TRBV6-5 and TRBJ1-2; D call uncertain. Germline V lookup: CDR1 MNHEY, CDR2 SVGAGI. The CDR3 spans 14 residues. The V and J ends lost 6 bases and 8 bases respectively, with 19 bases between them. The DNA for the CDR3 is TGTGCCAGCAGCCGCAAGCAGGTATCTGGAGGCTACACCTTC. Its translation: CASSRKQVSGGYTF.